These T cell receptor beta chains were read from a single sample in a study of T cells in Graves' hyperthyroidism and ophthalmopathy. MiXCR was run by TCRdb on the multiplex PCR reads, yielding one entry per CDR3 protein. The table lists about 690,000 distinct CDR3 sequences, around 16% of them singletons. The sequenced material came from blood. All receptors come from a man aged 45-65 years with Graves' hyperthyroidism. Both conserved end residues are part of each CDR3. The D gene is left open where the match is weak. Clone size is shown for a subset of rows, as once, few, many or a class of expanded clone.

clone size	V gene	J gene	D gene	CDR3 DNA	CDR3 protein
few	TRBV28	TRBJ2-1	TRBD1	TGTGCCAGCAGTCCCTCCTGGACAGGGAGAGTGCGCAATGAGCAGTTCTTC	CASSPSWTGRVRNEQFF
few	TRBV7-3	TRBJ1-5	NA	TGTGCCAGCAGCTTGGGTCCCGCTCAGCCCCAGCATTTT	CASSLGPAQPQHF
many	TRBV9	TRBJ2-2	TRBD2	TGTGCCAGCCACGCGGGGGGATCGAACACCGGGGAGCTGTTTTTT	CASHAGGSNTGELFF
many	TRBV12-3/TRBV12-4	TRBJ2-7	NA	TGTGCCAGCAGTTTAGTGGTTCAGGTGCAGTACTTC	CASSLVVQVQYF
NA	TRBV30	TRBJ2-5	NA	TGTGCCTTGTACTGGGACCCGAAATTCGCAGAGACCCAGTACTTC	CALYWDPKFAETQYF
NA	TRBV12-3/TRBV12-4	TRBJ1-5	NA	TGTGCCAGCAGTGCTGGGGGGAGCAATCAGCCCCAGCATTTT	CASSAGGSNQPQHF
few	TRBV7-9	TRBJ2-7	NA	TGTGCCAGCAGCTTAGCTTACACCGCCTACGAGCAGTACTTC	CASSLAYTAYEQYF
NA	TRBV27	TRBJ2-6	NA	TGTGCCAGCAGACGTACAGGCACCCTCGCTGGGGCCAACGTCCTGACTTTC	CASRRTGTLAGANVLTF
many	TRBV6-2/TRBV6-3	TRBJ2-1	NA	TGTGCCAGCATGGCTCCCGCCTACAATGAGCAGTTCTTC	CASMAPAYNEQFF
few	TRBV12-3/TRBV12-4	TRBJ1-5	NA	TGTGCCAGCAGTTCATCAAGCTGGACCCAGCATTTT	CASSSSSWTQHF
many	TRBV2	TRBJ1-3	NA	TGTGCCAGCAGGTCCCCAGGGAGAGGTGGAAACACCATATATTTT	CASRSPGRGGNTIYF
many	TRBV28	TRBJ2-5	TRBD2	TGTGCCAGCAGTTTCGGGACTAGCGTGGCGGAGACCCAGTACTTC	CASSFGTSVAETQYF
NA	TRBV12-5	TRBJ2-2	NA	TGTGCTAGTGGTTTGGTAGACGGGACCCACGGCAGGGAGCTGTTTTTT	CASGLVDGTHGRELFF